This T cell receptor (beta chain) appears in the sequencing data of a study of T cells in Graves' hyperthyroidism and ophthalmopathy. CDR3 size: 13 residues. Trimming pared 5 bases from V and 10 bases from J, leaving 18 bases between. Per germline, CDR1 DFQATT and CDR2 SNEGSKA (reference sequence). This clonotype was counted many times. RNA transcripts were the template for amplifying TCR beta CDR3 regions. During a first-round RT-PCR of the TCR CDR3, the HTBI primer set was used. From the multiplex PCR reads, TCRdb called clonotypes with MiXCR, one entry per CDR3 protein. This table has roughly 300,000 distinct CDR3 sequences, approximately 15% appearing once.

The source is a woman younger than 45 with Graves' hyperthyroidism. The sample comprised blood. V gene TRBV20-1 combines with J gene TRBJ2-1; D might be TRBD2 (6 bases). For the CDR3, the DNA is TGCAGTGCTTTGTTCGTCGGCGGGAAGGAGCAGTTCTTC. Translating it yields CSALFVGGKEQFF.